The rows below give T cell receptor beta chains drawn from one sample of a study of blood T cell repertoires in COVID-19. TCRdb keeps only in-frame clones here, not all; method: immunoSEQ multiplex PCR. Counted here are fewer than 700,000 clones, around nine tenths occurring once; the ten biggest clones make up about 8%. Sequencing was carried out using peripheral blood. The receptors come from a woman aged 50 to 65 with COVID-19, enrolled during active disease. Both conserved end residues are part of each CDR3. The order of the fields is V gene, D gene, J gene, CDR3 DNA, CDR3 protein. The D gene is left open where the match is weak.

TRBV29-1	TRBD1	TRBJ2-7	TGCAGCGTCGGGACAGGCTCCTACGAGCAGTACTTC	CSVGTGSYEQYF
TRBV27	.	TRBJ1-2	TGTGCCAGCAGTCCGAGTACCTCGAGGCCCTTTAACTATGGCTACACCTTC	CASSPSTSRPFNYGYTF
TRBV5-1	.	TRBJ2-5	TGCGCCAGCAGCTCCGGTACCCTCGGAGAGACCCAGTACTTC	CASSSGTLGETQYF
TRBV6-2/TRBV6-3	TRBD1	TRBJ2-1	TGTGCCAGCAGCCGCCCGACAGGGCAGATGTACAATGAGCAGTTCTTC	CASSRPTGQMYNEQFF
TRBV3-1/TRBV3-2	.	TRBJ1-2	TGTGCCAGCAGCGCCCCTACAGGGTATGGCTACACCTTC	CASSAPTGYGYTF
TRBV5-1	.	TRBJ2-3	TGCGCCAGCAGCCTGCGGGACAGTCTGGGGACAGATACGCAGTATTTT	CASSLRDSLGTDTQYF
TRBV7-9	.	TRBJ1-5	TGTGCCAGCAGCTCCTTCAATCAGCCCCAGCATTTT	CASSSFNQPQHF
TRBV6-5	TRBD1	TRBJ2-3	TGTGCCAGCAGTCGACAGGGGGCCACCACAGATACGCAGTATTTT	CASSRQGATTDTQYF
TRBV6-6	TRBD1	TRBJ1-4	TGTGCCAGCAGTTACGGACAGGGGAGGGAAAAACTGTTTTTT	CASSYGQGREKLFF
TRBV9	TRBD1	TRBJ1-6	TGTGCCAGCAGCGTGACCGGGACAGGGGGAGATTCACCCCTCCACTTT	CASSVTGTGGDSPLHF
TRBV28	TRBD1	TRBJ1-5	TGTGCCAGCCGGGACAGGATAAGCAATCAGCCCCAGCATTTT	CASRDRISNQPQHF
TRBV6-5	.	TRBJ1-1	TGTGCCAGCAGTTTCCAACCCGGGGGGACTGAAGCTTTCTTT	CASSFQPGGTEAFF
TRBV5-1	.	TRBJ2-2	TGCGCCAGCAGCTTGGCCCACAGCGGGGAGCTGTTTTTT	CASSLAHSGELFF
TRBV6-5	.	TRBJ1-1	TGTGCCACCAGCGTATTAATTGTGAACACTGAAGCTTTCTTT	CATSVLIVNTEAFF
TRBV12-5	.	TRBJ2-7	TGTGCTAGTGGTTACTCCGGGACAAACTACGAGCAGTACTTC	CASGYSGTNYEQYF
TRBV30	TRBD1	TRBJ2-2	TGTGCCTGGCAGGGACAGTTCACCGGGGAGCTGTTTTTT	CAWQGQFTGELFF
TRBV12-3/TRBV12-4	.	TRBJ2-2	TGTGCCAGCAGGGCAGAAAACACCGGGGAGCTGTTTTTT	CASRAENTGELFF